The 2 T cell receptor beta chains reported below all come from one sample, sequenced in a study of CD8+CD57+ T cells in acquired aplastic anemia. Researchers used genomic DNA as the template to profile TCR beta VDJ and CDR3. TCRdb re-derived calls from the reads in MiXCR, one entry per CDR3 protein. The table lists 250,000 to 300,000 distinct CDR3 sequences, 55% to 60% of them singletons. Material: sorted CD4+, CD8+, or CD8+CD57+ T cells (not recorded which) from PBMCs. The receptor source for this set is a human donor with severe aplastic anemia or a healthy control (not recorded which).

With respect to this clonotype: This likely comes from a read error, as the CDR3 has no conserved phenylalanine or tryptophan at its end. The rearrangement links TRBV7-2 to TRBJ2-7; 11 bases are shared with TRBD1. Looked up from germline, CDR1 is SGHTA and CDR2 is FQGNSA. J was trimmed by 3 bases and V by 5 bases; bases with no gene match: 9. The CDR3 sequence is 16 residues long. The CDR3 protein is CASSLTSGTGGYEQYL. CDR3 bases: TGTGCCAGCAGCCTAACATCCGGGACAGGGGGCTACGAGCAGTACCTC.

The table lists this clonotype with a few counts. The V gene is TRBV29-1, the J gene TRBJ1-2; a possible D gene is TRBD1 (5 bases). Trimming took off 4 bases at V and 2 bases at J, with 8 bases between the two ends. Germline-derived CDR1 and CDR2 are SQVTM and ANQGSEA. The CDR3 length is 12 residues. The CDR3 protein is CSVGTINYGYTF. The DNA of the CDR3 is TGCAGCGTTGGGACAATCAACTATGGCTACACCTTC.